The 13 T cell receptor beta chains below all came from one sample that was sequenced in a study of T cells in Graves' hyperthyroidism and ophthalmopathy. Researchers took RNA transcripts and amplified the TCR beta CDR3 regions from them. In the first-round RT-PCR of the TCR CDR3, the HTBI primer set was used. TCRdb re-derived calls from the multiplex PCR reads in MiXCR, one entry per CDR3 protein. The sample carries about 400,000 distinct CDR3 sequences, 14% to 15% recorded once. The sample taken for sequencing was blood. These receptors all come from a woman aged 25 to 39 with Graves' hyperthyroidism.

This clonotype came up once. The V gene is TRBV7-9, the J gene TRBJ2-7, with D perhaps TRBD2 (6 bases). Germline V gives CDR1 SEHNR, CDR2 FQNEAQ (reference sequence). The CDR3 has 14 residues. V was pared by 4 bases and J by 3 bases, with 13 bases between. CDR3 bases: TGTGCCAGCAGCTCCACAGGAGGGGTCTACGAGCAGTACTTC. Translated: CASSSTGGVYEQYF.

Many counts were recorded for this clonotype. The CDR3 nucleotides read TGCAGTGCCCCGGGGGTATCCTACGAGCAGTACTTC. Encoded protein: CSAPGVSYEQYF. V gene TRBV20-1 combines with J gene TRBJ2-7, with D perhaps TRBD2 (6 bases). The V and J ends lost 6 bases and 1 base respectively, with 10 bases between them. The CDR3 runs to 12 residues. CDR1 and CDR2 from the germline V gene are DFQATT and SNEGSKA (reference sequence).

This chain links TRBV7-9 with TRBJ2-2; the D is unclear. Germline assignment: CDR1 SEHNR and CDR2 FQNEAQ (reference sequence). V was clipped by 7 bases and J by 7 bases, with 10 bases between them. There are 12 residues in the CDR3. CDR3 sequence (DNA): TGTGCCAGCAAAAACCCCGGCGGGGAGCTGTTTTTT. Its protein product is CASKNPGGELFF. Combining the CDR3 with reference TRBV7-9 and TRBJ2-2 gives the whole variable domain DTGVSQNPRHKITKRGQNVTFRCDPISEHNRLYWYRQTLGQGPEFLTYFQNEAQLEKSRLLSDRFSAERPKGSFSTLEIQRTEQGDSAMYLCASKNPGGELFFGEGSRLTVL.

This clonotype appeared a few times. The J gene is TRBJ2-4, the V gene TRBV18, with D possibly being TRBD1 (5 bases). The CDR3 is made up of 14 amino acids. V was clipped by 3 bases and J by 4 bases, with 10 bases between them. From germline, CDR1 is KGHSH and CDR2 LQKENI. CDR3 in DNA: TGTGCCAGCTCACCGCCAGGGCGGAAAAACATTCAGTACTTC. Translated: CASSPPGRKNIQYF.

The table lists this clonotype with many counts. CDR3: CASKGSGDLLWTDTQYF. In DNA, the CDR3 is TGTGCCAGCAAGGGTAGCGGAGACCTTTTATGGACAGATACGCAGTATTTT. The chain carries TRBV6-1 and TRBJ2-3; the D gene is possibly TRBD2 (6 bases). CDR3 length: 17 amino acids. Germline V gene sequence: CDR1 MNHNS, CDR2 SASEGT. Trimming stripped 7 bases from V and 3 bases from J, with 23 bases between.

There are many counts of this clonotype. In nucleotides, the CDR3 is TGTGCCAGCAGCCAAGAGACGACTACAGGGACCGGGGAGCTGTTTTTT. Translation gives CASSQETTTGTGELFF. V gene TRBV3-1 combines with J gene TRBJ2-2; perhaps TRBD1 as D (6 bases). Trimming took off 0 bases at V and 5 bases at J, with 13 bases between the two ends. Per the germline V gene, CDR1 is LGHDT and CDR2 is YNNKEL (reference sequence). The length of the CDR3 is 16 residues.

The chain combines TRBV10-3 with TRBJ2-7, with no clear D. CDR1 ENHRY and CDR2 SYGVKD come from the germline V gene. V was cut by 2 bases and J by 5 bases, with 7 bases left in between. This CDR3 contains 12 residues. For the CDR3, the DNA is TGTGCCATCAGTGAGGTCCAAAACGAGCAGTACTTC. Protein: CAISEVQNEQYF.

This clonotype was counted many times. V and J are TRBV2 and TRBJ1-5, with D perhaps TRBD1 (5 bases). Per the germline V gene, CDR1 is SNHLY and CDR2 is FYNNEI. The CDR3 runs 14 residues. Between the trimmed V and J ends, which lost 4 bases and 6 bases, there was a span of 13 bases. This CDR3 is CASSVEGAVQPQHF. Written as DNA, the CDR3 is TGTGCCAGCAGTGTCGAAGGGGCCGTTCAGCCCCAGCATTTT.

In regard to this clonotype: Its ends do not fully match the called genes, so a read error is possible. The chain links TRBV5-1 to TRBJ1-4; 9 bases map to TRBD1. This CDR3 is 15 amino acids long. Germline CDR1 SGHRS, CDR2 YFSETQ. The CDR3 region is CASSLGQGNNEKLFF. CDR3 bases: TGTGCCAGCAGCTTGGGACAGGGAAATAATGAAAAACTGTTTTTT.

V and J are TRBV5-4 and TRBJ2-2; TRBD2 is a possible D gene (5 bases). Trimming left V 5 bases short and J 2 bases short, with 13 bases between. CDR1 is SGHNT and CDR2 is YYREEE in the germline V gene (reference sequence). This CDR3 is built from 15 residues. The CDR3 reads CASRPELVNTGELFF. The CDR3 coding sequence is TGTGCCAGCAGACCCGAACTAGTAAACACCGGGGAGCTGTTTTTT. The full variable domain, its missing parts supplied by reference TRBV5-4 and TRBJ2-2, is ETGVTQSPTHLIKTRGQQVTLRCSSQSGHNTVSWYQQALGQGPQFIFQYYREEENGRGNFPPRFSGLQFPNYSSELNVNALELDDSALYLCASRPELVNTGELFFGEGSRLTVL.

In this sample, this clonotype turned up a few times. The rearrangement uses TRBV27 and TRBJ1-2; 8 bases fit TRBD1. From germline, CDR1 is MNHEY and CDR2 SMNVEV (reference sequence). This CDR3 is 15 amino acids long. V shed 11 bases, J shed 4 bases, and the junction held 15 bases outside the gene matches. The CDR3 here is CAGRKARGRSYGYTF. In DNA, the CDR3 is TGTGCCGGTAGGAAGGCCAGGGGGCGGTCCTATGGCTACACCTTC.

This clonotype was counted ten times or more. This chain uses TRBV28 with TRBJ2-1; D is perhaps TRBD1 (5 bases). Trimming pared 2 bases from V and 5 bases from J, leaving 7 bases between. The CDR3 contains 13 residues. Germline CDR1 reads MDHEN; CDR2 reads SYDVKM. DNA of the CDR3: TGTGCCAGCAGTTTAGGGGCCAACAATGAGCAGTTCTTC. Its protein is CASSLGANNEQFF. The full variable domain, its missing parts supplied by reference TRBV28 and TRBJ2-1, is DVKVTQSSRYLVKRTGEKVFLECVQDMDHENMFWYRQDPGLGLRLIYFSYDVKMKEKGDIPEGYSVSREKKERFSLILESASTNQTSMYLCASSLGANNEQFFGPGTRLTVL.

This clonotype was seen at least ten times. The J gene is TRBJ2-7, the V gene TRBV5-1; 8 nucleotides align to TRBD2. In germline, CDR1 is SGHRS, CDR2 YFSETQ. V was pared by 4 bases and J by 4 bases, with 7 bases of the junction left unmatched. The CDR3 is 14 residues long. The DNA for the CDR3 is TGCGCCAGCAGCATCCGGGAGGGTCGGTACGAGCAGTACTTC. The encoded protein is CASSIREGRYEQYF.